These 19 T cell receptor beta chains originate from one sample sequenced in a study of cytomegalovirus exposure and HLA in healthy donors. 60 Vbeta and 13 Jbeta primers were used in PCR. TCRdb's copy holds only in-frame clones and misses some; the assay was immunoSEQ multiplex PCR. The sample yields 160,000 or so clones, 71% seen once. The sample comprised PBMCs. Receptors originate from a woman aged 25 to 39 in good health and CMV-seronegative.

This sequence joins TRBV10-3 and TRBJ1-1; 7 nucleotides match TRBD1. The CDR3 contains 14 residues. The V gene's germline CDR1 is ENHRY and CDR2 SYGVKD. Losses at the gene ends were 5 bases for V and 1 base for J; bases not matched to a gene: 4. For the CDR3, the DNA is TGTGCCATCAGTCCGGGACAGCCGAACACTGAAGCTTTCTTT. Protein: CAISPGQPNTEAFF.

A note on this clone: The junction departs from the called germline gene at one end, perhaps through a read error. The chain is built from TRBV7-7 and TRBJ2-2; the D is unclear. This CDR3 contains 16 residues. CDR1 and CDR2 from the germline V gene are SSHAT and FNYEAQ (reference sequence). CDR3 coding DNA: TGTGCTAGCAGCTTAGGCGCAGGTCCGAACACCGGGGAGCTGTTTTTT. As protein: CASSLGAGPNTGELFF.

This clone was counted a single time. The rearrangement joins TRBV6-1 to TRBJ2-7; D possibly corresponds to TRBD1 (5 bases). The V end was cut by 6 bases, the J end by 1 base, with 10 bases between. Germline CDR1 and CDR2: MNHNS and SASEGT. The CDR3 totals 13 residues. CDR3 nucleotide sequence: TGTGCCAGCAGGAATAGACAGTCCTACGAGCAGTACTTC. Translated: CASRNRQSYEQYF.

CDR3 residues: CASSIDLGTGVTEAFF. The CDR3 DNA reads as TGTGCCAGTAGTATAGATCTAGGGACAGGGGTCACTGAAGCTTTCTTT. J is TRBJ1-1 and V is TRBV19, with TRBD1 identical over 10 bases. The CDR3 consists of 16 residues. The junction had 5 bases not matched to a gene; V was cut back by 0 bases and J by 4 bases. Germline CDR1 LNHDA, CDR2 SQIVND (reference sequence).

This clone was counted once. The chain carries TRBV19 and TRBJ1-5; maybe TRBD1 (6 bases). Germline V gene lookup returns CDR1 LNHDA and CDR2 SQIVND (reference sequence). This CDR3 comprises 17 residues. V dropped 4 bases and J dropped 3 bases, with 19 bases sitting between them. CDR3: CASSTPTGSIANQPQHF. In DNA form, the CDR3 reads TGTGCCAGTAGTACACCAACAGGGTCTATAGCCAATCAGCCCCAGCATTTT.

The CDR3 here is CASSYSKGGENYGYTF. The CDR3, as DNA: TGTGCCAGCAGTTACTCGAAGGGAGGGGAGAACTATGGCTACACCTTC. The chain couples TRBV6-5 to TRBJ1-2, with D possibly matching TRBD1 (5 bases). Trimming stripped 0 bases from V and 2 bases from J, with 13 bases between. CDR1 is MNHEY and CDR2 is SVGAGI in the germline V gene. The CDR3 totals 16 residues.

The gene calls are TRBV5-1 and TRBJ2-3; a possible D gene is TRBD2 (6 bases). The CDR3 consists of 15 residues. Germline CDR1 is SGHRS and CDR2 is YFSETQ. V was cut by 3 bases and J by 6 bases, with 17 bases left in between. The CDR3 coding sequence is TGCGCCAGCAGCTCAGGAGGGACCACTCCGGATACGCAGTATTTT. Protein: CASSSGGTTPDTQYF.

The chain carries TRBV9 and TRBJ2-1; TRBD1 agrees at 7 bases. Germline V gene lookup returns CDR1 SGDLS and CDR2 YYNGEE. V shed 3 bases, J shed 9 bases, and the junction held 3 bases outside the gene matches. This CDR3 contains 12 residues. CDR3 nucleotides: TGTGCCAGCAGCGCCCGGGACAGTGAGCAGTTCTTC. Its protein product is CASSARDSEQFF.

The genes are TRBV7-9 and TRBJ1-4; possible D gene TRBD1, 5 bases. V was cut by 6 bases and J by 8 bases, with 19 bases left in between. The germline CDR1 and CDR2 sequences are SEHNR and FQNEAQ (reference sequence). The CDR3 sequence is 15 residues long. The CDR3 DNA reads as TGTGCCAGCAGTCGAGCGGAGGGGATCCGGGAAAAACTGTTTTTT. Translating it yields CASSRAEGIREKLFF.

The chain combines TRBV2 with TRBJ1-2; D is undetermined. Germline-derived CDR1 and CDR2 are SNHLY and FYNNEI. The CDR3 consists of 13 residues. V was shortened by 2 bases and J by 0 bases, with 4 bases between the two germline ends. The CDR3 sequence: CASSEQSNYGYTF. CDR3 DNA: TGTGCCAGCAGTGAACAGTCTAACTATGGCTACACCTTC. The full variable domain, its missing parts supplied by reference TRBV2 and TRBJ1-2, is EPEVTQTPSHQVTQMGQEVILRCVPISNHLYFYWYRQILGQKVEFLVSFYNNEISEKSEIFDDQFSVERPDGSNFTLKIRSTKLEDSAMYFCASSEQSNYGYTFGSGTRLTVV.

The J gene is TRBJ2-5, the V gene TRBV18; D not certain. With 4 bases removed from V and 4 bases from J, the gap between germline ends came to 10 bases. Germline CDR1 and CDR2: KGHSH and LQKENI. The CDR3 runs to 13 residues. CDR3 coding DNA: TGTGCCAGCTCACAGGCACAGCCAGAGACCCAGTACTTC. It encodes CASSQAQPETQYF.

V usage is TRBV5-1 and J usage is TRBJ2-1; tentative D call: TRBD2 (5 bases). V was clipped by 0 bases and J by 10 bases, with 8 bases between them. The CDR3 contains 12 residues. Germline V lookup: CDR1 SGHRS, CDR2 YFSETQ. The DNA of the CDR3 is TGCGCCAGCAGCTTGGATTCGGGGGAGCAGTTCTTC. Translation gives CASSLDSGEQFF.

V gene TRBV27 combines with J gene TRBJ2-7; unclear D gene. The CDR3 is 15 residues long. Trimming stripped 6 bases from V and 4 bases from J, with 19 bases between. In germline, CDR1 is MNHEY, CDR2 SMNVEV (reference sequence). The DNA for the CDR3 is TGTGCCAGCAGACCACACCCGGGTATTGGGTACGAGCAGTACTTC. Protein product: CASRPHPGIGYEQYF.

The CDR3, as DNA: TGTGCCAGCAGTCCCTGGGCAAGCGGGAAGCGCGAGCAGTACTTC. Its translation: CASSPWASGKREQYF. The V gene is TRBV27, the J gene TRBJ2-5; 7 nucleotides align to TRBD2. TRBJ2-7 matches the DNA end more closely, so the J call is doubtful. Germline V gene data show CDR1 as MNHEY and CDR2 as SMNVEV (reference sequence). The CDR3 extends over 15 amino acids.

The rearrangement joins TRBV4-1 to TRBJ1-2, with D maybe TRBD1 (6 bases). Looked up from germline, CDR1 is MGHRA and CDR2 is YSYEKL. There are 19 residues in the CDR3. V lost 0 bases and J 5 bases, leaving 25 bases between the germline ends. The DNA for the CDR3 is TGCGCCAGCAGCCAAGATCAGTTTGGGGGTCACAGGGATTTTTATGGCTACACCTTC. Translating it yields CASSQDQFGGHRDFYGYTF.

V is TRBV9 and J is TRBJ2-3; maybe TRBD2 (6 bases). The CDR3 has 16 amino acids. The V gene lost 0 bases and the J gene lost 1 base, with 12 bases spanning the gap. CDR1 SGDLS and CDR2 YYNGEE come from the germline V gene. CDR3 sequence: CASSVALGSGTDTQYF. For the CDR3, the DNA is TGTGCCAGCAGCGTAGCTCTCGGGAGCGGCACAGATACGCAGTATTTT.

Many counts were recorded for this clone. The chain combines TRBV4-3 with TRBJ2-6; D is uncertain. Between the trimmed V and J ends, which lost 5 bases and 0 bases, there was a span of 11 bases. The CDR3 runs to 16 residues. Per germline, CDR1 LGHNA and CDR2 YSLEER. Written as DNA, the CDR3 is TGCGCCAGCAGCGTAACTTTGTTCTCTGGGGCCAACGTCCTGACTTTC. This translates into CASSVTLFSGANVLTF.

This clone was seen only a few times. The genes are TRBV7-9 and TRBJ2-5, with D tentatively TRBD2 (5 bases). V lost 7 bases to trimming and J lost 7 bases, with 10 bases between them. This CDR3 region has 11 residues. The germline CDR1 and CDR2 sequences are SEHNR and FQNEAQ (reference sequence). The CDR3 spells CASTTAGTQYF. The CDR3 nucleotides read TGTGCCAGCACCACCGCGGGGACCCAGTACTTC.

This clone was recorded a few times. Because the CDR3's place on the DNA is in doubt, the DNA is left out and the CDR3 is given as listed by TCRdb. V is TRBV5-5 and J is TRBJ1-6; TRBD1 reflects the table's D call only, with no check against the DNA. CDR1 and CDR2 from the germline V gene are SGHKS and YYEKEE (reference sequence). The CDR3 is 19 amino acids long, termini counted. This CDR3 is CASSLDVRARANYNSPLHF.